This passage covers 25 T cell receptor beta chains from one sample sequenced in a study of blood T cell repertoires in COVID-19. This table comes from immunoSEQ multiplex PCR, and its TCRdb copy is limited to in-frame clones, with some not included. This table has hundreds of thousands of clones, 70% to 90% appearing once. The material sequenced was peripheral blood. The receptors originated from a woman younger than 45 with COVID-19, enrolled during active disease.

The chain uses TRBV7-2 and TRBJ2-7; maybe TRBD2 (5 bases). Germline V gene data show CDR1 as SGHTA and CDR2 as FQGNSA. CDR3 length equals 14 residues. V was trimmed by 1 base and J by 3 bases, leaving 10 bases between them. DNA of the CDR3: TGTGCCAGCAGCTTAGGAGGGCAGAACTACGAGCAGTACTTC. Translation: CASSLGGQNYEQYF.

This clone was picked up a small number of times. V and J are TRBV7-9 and TRBJ2-1, with D possibly being TRBD1 (6 bases). CDR1 is SEHNR and CDR2 is FQNEAQ in the germline V gene (reference sequence). The CDR3 totals 19 residues. V dropped 4 bases and J dropped 5 bases, with 27 bases sitting between them. CDR3 region: CASSSIQGISAAPNNEQFF. The CDR3 DNA reads as TGTGCCAGCAGCTCGATACAGGGCATCTCAGCAGCGCCTAACAATGAGCAGTTCTTC. Together with reference TRBV7-9 and TRBJ2-1, the CDR3 gives the full variable domain: DTGVSQNPRHKITKRGQNVTFRCDPISEHNRLYWYRQTLGQGPEFLTYFQNEAQLEKSRLLSDRFSAERPKGSFSTLEIQRTEQGDSAMYLCASSSIQGISAAPNNEQFFGPGTRLTVL.

V usage is TRBV4-2 and J usage is TRBJ2-5; perhaps TRBD2 as D (5 bases). The CDR3 covers 15 residues. V lost 1 base, J lost 5 bases, and 14 bases lay in between. Looked up from germline, CDR1 is LGHNA and CDR2 is YNFKEQ. The CDR3 protein is CASSQGVSPGETQYF. CDR3 bases: TGTGCCAGCAGCCAAGGGGTTAGCCCGGGGGAGACCCAGTACTTC.

The V and J genes are TRBV2 and TRBJ2-7, with D perhaps matching TRBD1 (5 bases). The germline V gene has CDR1 SNHLY and CDR2 FYNNEI. V was cut by 1 base and J by 5 bases, with 15 bases left in between. The CDR3 loop spans 15 amino acids. CDR3 nucleotide sequence: TGTGCCAGCAGTGAAGGCGGTCAAGGGGCCCACGAGCAGTACGTC. Protein sequence: CASSEGGQGAHEQYV.

The chain joins TRBV18 to TRBJ1-5; no definite D call. The V end was cut by 6 bases, the J end by 0 bases, with 12 bases between. The germline V gene encodes CDR1 KGHSH and CDR2 LQKENI. This CDR3 is 15 amino acids long. The CDR3 DNA is TGTGCCAGCTCTGCCACCGGTTATAGCAATCAGCCCCAGCATTTT. It codes for CASSATGYSNQPQHF. Full variable domain (outside the CDR3, taken from reference TRBV18 and TRBJ1-5): NAGVMQNPRHLVRRRGQEARLRCSPMKGHSHVYWYRQLPEEGLKFMVYLQKENIIDESGMPKERFSAEFPKEGPSILRIQQVVRGDSAAYFCASSATGYSNQPQHFGDGTRLSIL.

V gene TRBV5-8 combines with J gene TRBJ2-1; D not certain. The CDR3 has 15 amino acids. V lost 4 bases, J lost 5 bases, and 16 bases lay in between. Germline lookup yields CDR1 SGHTS and CDR2 YDEGEE. The CDR3 is CASSPTYPLNNEQFF. The CDR3 bases are TGTGCCAGCAGCCCCACTTATCCCTTAAACAATGAGCAGTTCTTC.

This sequence joins TRBV19 and TRBJ1-5, with TRBD1 matching 7 bases. V lost 1 base to trimming and J lost 1 base; unmatched junction nucleotides: 13. CDR1 and CDR2 (germline): LNHDA, SQIVND (reference sequence). CDR3 size: 19 residues. As DNA, the CDR3 is TGTGCCAGTAGTATAGCGGAGGGGGCGCTTTCGGGGAGCAATCAGCCCCAGCATTTT. This translates into CASSIAEGALSGSNQPQHF.

V is TRBV10-3 and J is TRBJ2-1; 9 bases match TRBD1. The V and J ends lost 4 bases and 6 bases, in that order; junction bases with no gene match: 4. The CDR3 extends over 14 amino acids. Germline CDR1 is ENHRY and CDR2 is SYGVKD. The CDR3 region has the DNA TGTGCCATCAGTGTGGGACAGGGCAGCAATGAGCAGTTCTTC. This encodes CAISVGQGSNEQFF.

This clone was observed once. The V gene is TRBV6-2 or TRBV6-3, the J gene TRBJ2-1, with 10 bases matching TRBD2. This CDR3 is 16 amino acids long. The V and J ends lost 6 bases and 9 bases, in that order; junction bases with no gene match: 14. Germline V gene data show CDR1 as MNHEY and CDR2 as SVGEGT. The CDR3 sequence: CASSPTLAGILGEQFF. The DNA for the CDR3 is TGTGCCAGCAGCCCCACACTAGCGGGAATCCTGGGTGAGCAGTTCTTC.

The V and J genes are TRBV7-6 and TRBJ2-7, with TRBD2 matching over 10 bases. Germline CDR1 and CDR2: SGHVS and FNYEAQ. J lost 3 bases, V lost 5 bases, and 22 bases had no gene match. The CDR3 extends over 20 amino acids. The CDR3 DNA follows: TGTGCCAGCAGCCAACCCTTAAGTAACAGTGGGGTAGCGGGGGGCTACGAGCAGTACTTC. The encoded protein is CASSQPLSNSGVAGGYEQYF.

This rearrangement joins TRBV3-1 (or the pseudogene TRBV3-2) to TRBJ1-2; tentative D call: TRBD1 (6 bases). The CDR3 spans 15 residues. From germline, CDR1 is LGHDT and CDR2 YNNKEL (reference sequence). V lost 1 base and J lost 4, with 13 bases in between. The CDR3 protein is CASSQGSGQSYGYTF. The CDR3 DNA is TGTGCCAGCAGCCAAGGATCTGGACAGAGCTATGGCTACACCTTC.

The V and J genes are TRBV28 and TRBJ2-5; D unclear. The CDR3 is 13 residues long. V shed 5 bases and J shed 5 bases, with 12 bases lying between them. Germline V gene sequence: CDR1 MDHEN, CDR2 SYDVKM. The CDR3 protein is CASSPPIRETQYF. The CDR3 DNA sequence: TGTGCCAGCAGTCCACCGATTCGGGAGACCCAGTACTTC.

This sequence joins TRBV19 and TRBJ2-5; perhaps TRBD2 as D (7 bases). Germline lookup yields CDR1 LNHDA and CDR2 SQIVND (reference sequence). Trimming took 5 bases from V and 3 from J, leaving 10 bases between them. The CDR3 covers 13 residues. CDR3 region: CASSRGAEETQYF. DNA of the CDR3: TGTGCCAGTAGTCGGGGGGCCGAAGAGACCCAGTACTTC.

This clone was picked up a small number of times. The chain joins TRBV24-1 to TRBJ2-2; 9 bases line up with TRBD1. The J segment lost 3 bases and the V segment lost 2 bases, leaving 3 bases of the junction unmatched. CDR1 is KGHDR, CDR2 SFDVKD, per germline. The CDR3 sequence is 16 residues long. The CDR3 sequence is CATSDYRDRDTGELFF. The CDR3 bases are TGTGCCACCAGTGATTACCGGGACAGGGACACCGGGGAGCTGTTTTTT.

Concerning this clone itself: Other DNA sequences in this specimen translate into the identical CDR3. The CDR3: CASSLVGTDYGYTF. The CDR3, as DNA: TGTGCCAGCAGCTTAGTAGGGACAGATTATGGCTACACCTTC. This chain connects TRBV7-9 to TRBJ1-2, with 7 bases that match TRBD1. In germline, CDR1 is SEHNR, CDR2 FQNEAQ (reference sequence). Losses at the gene ends were 1 base for V and 5 bases for J; bases not matched to a gene: 4. The CDR3 covers 14 residues.

The CDR3 reads CSAEQGSDTQYF. The DNA of the CDR3 is TGCAGCGCCGAACAGGGGTCAGATACGCAGTATTTT. This chain joins TRBV29-1 and TRBJ2-3, with 7 positions matching TRBD1. The trim removed 7 bases at V and 4 bases at J, leaving 5 bases unmatched. The germline V gene has CDR1 SQVTM and CDR2 ANQGSEA. The CDR3 is 12 amino acids.

The genes are TRBV5-8 and TRBJ2-3, with TRBD2 matching 8 bases. Germline-derived CDR1 and CDR2 are SGHTS and YDEGEE. The CDR3 has 13 amino acids. The J segment lost 5 bases and the V segment lost 4 bases, leaving 3 bases of the junction unmatched. CDR3 residues: CASSPGGVDTQYF. CDR3 sequence (DNA): TGTGCCAGCAGCCCCGGGGGGGTAGATACGCAGTATTTT.

The chain employs TRBV1 and TRBJ2-4; the listed D gene, TRBD2, was not tested against the DNA. TRBV1 is recorded as a pseudogene. CDR3 length equals 22 residues. The CDR3 loop reads CTSSQDLEGGPYGWLAKNIQYF. Written as DNA, the CDR3 is TGCACCAGCAGCCAAGATCTGGAGGGAGGGCCGTACGGATGGCTAGCCAAAAACATTCAGTACTTC.

The chain links TRBV5-4 to TRBJ1-3; D possibly corresponds to TRBD1 (6 bases). The CDR3 runs 17 residues. Between the trimmed V and J ends, which lost 0 bases and 0 bases, there was a span of 13 bases. The germline gives CDR1 SGHNT, CDR2 YYREEE (reference sequence). The CDR3 region has the DNA TGTGCCAGCAGCTTGGCGGGGGGGCGATTCTCTGGAAACACCATATATTTT. It codes for CASSLAGGRFSGNTIYF.

The chain has TRBV4-2 and TRBJ2-1, with D possibly being TRBD1 (5 bases). The CDR3 sequence is 13 residues long. V lost 1 base to trimming and J lost 6 bases, with 7 bases between them. Germline V gene sequence: CDR1 LGHNA, CDR2 YNFKEQ. CDR3 DNA sequence: TGTGCCAGCAGCCAAGGACAGCCCAATGAGCAGTTCTTC. Translation gives CASSQGQPNEQFF.

This sequence joins TRBV7-9 and TRBJ2-7, with no clear D. Germline CDR1 is SEHNR and CDR2 is FQNEAQ (reference sequence). The germline V and J ends were trimmed by 3 bases and 3 bases, with 6 bases remaining between them. The CDR3 covers 12 residues. CDR3 nucleotide sequence: TGTGCCAGCAGCTTGCCGGGCTACGAGCAGTACTTC. Its protein is CASSLPGYEQYF.

The V gene is TRBV5-1, the J gene TRBJ2-3, with 8 bases that match TRBD2. This CDR3 has 16 amino acids. Looked up from germline, CDR1 is SGHRS and CDR2 is YFSETQ. V lost 4 bases and J lost 6; bases outside the gene matches: 13. CDR3 region: CASSPGGGVLSDTQYF. The CDR3 DNA reads as TGCGCCAGCAGCCCGGGAGGGGGGGTTTTATCGGATACGCAGTATTTT.

This clone was observed a single time. The chain has TRBV27 and TRBJ1-4; weak D call: TRBD1 (6 bases). Germline V CDR1 and CDR2: MNHEY, SMNVEV (reference sequence). V lost 5 bases and J 7 bases, leaving 17 bases between the germline ends. The CDR3 has 15 residues. CDR3 residues: CASSPTGTRPEKLFF. CDR3 DNA sequence: TGTGCCAGCAGTCCCACCGGGACAAGGCCTGAAAAACTGTTTTTT.

CDR3: CASRGLRVEETQYF. CDR3 nucleotide sequence: TGTGCCAGCAGGGGACTAAGGGTCGAAGAGACCCAGTACTTC. The chain has TRBV11-3 and TRBJ2-5; 7 bases are a match to TRBD2. The CDR3 spans 14 residues. In germline, CDR1 is SGHNT, CDR2 YENEEA. After removal of 6 bases from V and 3 bases from J, the junction contained 7 bases not matched to a gene.

This chain joins TRBV7-9 and TRBJ1-1; TRBD1 matches at 10 bases. There are 13 residues in the CDR3. V shed 3 bases, J shed 10 bases, and the junction held 5 bases outside the gene matches. In germline, CDR1 is SEHNR, CDR2 FQNEAQ (reference sequence). The CDR3, as DNA: TGTGCCAGCAGCTTCGGGGACAGGGGAGGAGCTTTCTTT. Translating gives CASSFGDRGGAFF.